Listed here are 5 T cell receptor beta chains from one sample, sequenced in a study of T cell responses to AZD1222 COVID-19 vaccine. Method: immunoSEQ multiplex PCR; TCRdb's copy keeps in-frame clones and lacks some. The sample lists 110,000 to 150,000 clones; 75% to 90% were seen once. The material sequenced was peripheral blood, taken on day 0 of AZD1222 vaccination. The receptors stem from an adult in good health.

The chain joins TRBV19 to TRBJ1-1; TRBD1 aligns across 8 bases. The CDR3 runs to 15 residues. V was pared by 9 bases and J by 0 bases, with 9 bases of the junction left unmatched. CDR1 and CDR2 (germline): LNHDA, SQIVND (reference sequence). The CDR3 here is CASYRGGSLNTEAFF. CDR3 nucleotides: TGTGCCAGCTACAGGGGGGGGTCCTTGAACACTGAAGCTTTCTTT. Using reference TRBV19 and TRBJ1-1 for the parts outside the CDR3, the full variable domain is DGGITQSPKYLFRKEGQNVTLSCEQNLNHDAMYWYRQDPGQGLRLIYYSQIVNDFQKGDIAEGYSVSREKKESFPLTVTSAQKNPTAFYLCASYRGGSLNTEAFFGQGTRLTVV.

The V and J genes are TRBV3-1 (or the pseudogene TRBV3-2) and TRBJ2-7, with 7 bases aligning to TRBD2. CDR3 length: 15 residues. The germline CDR1 and CDR2 sequences are LGHDT and YNNKEL (reference sequence). The J segment lost 3 bases and the V segment lost 1 base, leaving 6 bases of the junction unmatched. The CDR3 is CASSQGLAGGYEQYF. DNA for the CDR3: TGTGCCAGCAGCCAAGGACTAGCTGGGGGCTACGAGCAGTACTTC.

This clone was seen a handful of times. This rearrangement joins TRBV3-1 (or the pseudogene TRBV3-2) to TRBJ2-2, with 9 bases matching TRBD2. V shed 0 bases, J shed 0 bases, and the junction held 8 bases outside the gene matches. The CDR3 is 19 amino acids. Germline V gene sequence: CDR1 LGHDT, CDR2 YNNKEL (reference sequence). DNA of the CDR3: TGTGCCAGCAGCCAAGAGGTAGCGGGAGTGGTGACGAACACCGGGGAGCTGTTTTTT. Translation: CASSQEVAGVVTNTGELFF.

This chain uses TRBV27 with TRBJ1-1; D is undetermined. The CDR3 spans 13 residues. Trimming removed 1 base at V and 0 bases at J, with 3 bases between. CDR1 is MNHEY, CDR2 SMNVEV, per germline (reference sequence). CDR3 sequence reads: CASSLFLNTEAFF. The CDR3 coding sequence is TGTGCCAGCAGTTTATTTTTGAACACTGAAGCTTTCTTT.

The chain employs TRBV7-9 and TRBJ1-6; D is perhaps TRBD1 (5 bases). Germline values: CDR1 SEHNR, CDR2 FQNEAQ (reference sequence). This CDR3 has 14 amino acids. The V end lost 2 bases, the J end lost 6 bases, and 8 bases lay between the germline ends. Written as DNA, the CDR3 is TGTGCCAGCAGCTTAAGACAGAGTAATTCACCCCTCCACTTT. Translation gives CASSLRQSNSPLHF.